Listed below are T cell receptor beta chains from one sample, sequenced in a study of T cell responses to AZD1222 COVID-19 vaccine. Only in-frame clones appear in the TCRdb table, and some are missing; sequencing was by immunoSEQ multiplex PCR. Altogether approximately 120,000 clones are present, 70% to 90% being singletons, with the ten largest covering more than 4%. The sample consisted of peripheral blood, taken on day 0 of AZD1222 vaccination. Receptors were obtained from an adult in good health. CDR3s include the opening cysteine and the closing phenylalanine or tryptophan.

CDR3aa: CASSLSGGSLHF
v_gene: TRBV11-2
j_gene: TRBJ1-6

CDR3aa: CASSGTWNQPQHF
v_gene: TRBV19
j_gene: TRBJ1-5

CDR3aa: CASSFSGRGPSGANVLTF
v_gene: TRBV5-1
j_gene: TRBJ2-6

CDR3aa: CASSYSIEQIGDEQYF
v_gene: TRBV6-5
j_gene: TRBJ2-7

CDR3aa: CASKSGAITVEKLFF
v_gene: TRBV6-6
j_gene: TRBJ1-4

CDR3aa: CASSSPRGARQFF
v_gene: TRBV3-1/TRBV3-2
j_gene: TRBJ2-1

CDR3aa: CASSPDTGTANSGANVLTF
v_gene: TRBV4-2
j_gene: TRBJ2-6

CDR3aa: CASSRDLAGAQETQYF
v_gene: TRBV5-1
j_gene: TRBJ2-5

CDR3aa: CASSDTGVSSDTQYF
v_gene: TRBV5-1
j_gene: TRBJ2-3

CDR3aa: CASSTGNEQYF
v_gene: TRBV6-5
j_gene: TRBJ2-7

CDR3aa: CASSTSQGPQPQHF
v_gene: TRBV19
j_gene: TRBJ1-5

CDR3aa: CASSLSSDSYEQYF
v_gene: TRBV7-3
j_gene: TRBJ2-7

CDR3aa: CASSLGRNQPQHF
v_gene: TRBV7-3
j_gene: TRBJ1-5

CDR3aa: CASSPYAGGGAEAFF
v_gene: TRBV9
j_gene: TRBJ1-1

CDR3aa: CASSLRPSSYEQYF
v_gene: TRBV7-3
j_gene: TRBJ2-7

CDR3aa: CTSSQASYEQYF
v_gene: TRBV1
j_gene: TRBJ2-7

CDR3aa: CASKTPGNNNEQFF
v_gene: TRBV28
j_gene: TRBJ2-1

CDR3aa: CASSPIFSYEQPQHF
v_gene: TRBV6-5
j_gene: TRBJ1-5

CDR3aa: CASSPTGNSNQPQHF
v_gene: TRBV5-1
j_gene: TRBJ1-5

CDR3aa: CASSEGNEQFF
v_gene: TRBV19
j_gene: TRBJ2-1

CDR3aa: CASSLKGQTQYF
v_gene: TRBV28
j_gene: TRBJ2-5

CDR3aa: CAWSAGSVRGFYGYTF
v_gene: TRBV30
j_gene: TRBJ1-2

CDR3aa: CASSQISGRAADTQYF
v_gene: TRBV14
j_gene: TRBJ2-3

CDR3aa: CASSLTPSNTGELFF
v_gene: TRBV7-3
j_gene: TRBJ2-2

CDR3aa: CASSLRRSNSPLHF
v_gene: TRBV11-2
j_gene: TRBJ1-6

CDR3aa: CAIRPFSGGNNEQFF
v_gene: TRBV10-3
j_gene: TRBJ2-1

CDR3aa: CASSQGAGPISPLHF
v_gene: TRBV4-3
j_gene: TRBJ1-6

CDR3aa: CATSRVGVGSDYEQYF
v_gene: TRBV15
j_gene: TRBJ2-7